This paragraph reports one T cell receptor beta chain. One end of the junction does not line up with germline, which may come from a read error. The sample belongs to a study of molecular identifiers for immune sequencing clone quantification. Bulk libraries came from a prior protocol with listed TCR primers. TCRdb reprocessed the PCR reads via MiXCR and lists one record per CDR3 protein. Among hundreds of thousands of distinct CDR3 sequences listed, less than 30% were seen once. This clonotype originated in a human donor in good health. Some libraries in this study had Jurkat cell RNA spiked in. Sequenced sample: naive CD8+ T cells from blood, with Jurkat cell RNA spiked in. Subset noted: FACS-sorted CD8+CD4-CCR7+CD45RA+ naive T cells.

The CDR3 loop reads CSAPSRTGAFF. The CDR3 region has the DNA TGCAGTGCGCCTTCCCGGACTGGAGCTTTCTTT. The chain employs TRBV20-1 and TRBJ1-1; D is ambiguous. This CDR3 has 11 amino acids. Germline loops: CDR1 DFQATT, CDR2 SNEGSKA (reference sequence).